This TCR beta chain was obtained from a study of CD8+ T cells in alopecia areata. This CDR3 has 13 amino acids. V was shortened by 6 bases and J by 3 bases, with 12 bases between the two germline ends. CDR1 GTSNPN and CDR2 SVGIG come from the germline V gene (reference sequence). With respect to this clone: Its matching antigen is unknown.

Sequencing used cDNA as its template, made by extracting RNA and reverse transcribing it. TCRdb's table, derived via immunoSEQ multiplex PCR, lists solely in-frame clones and lacks some. The sample gives over 200,000 clones, more than 45% of which show up once; more than 0.4% is in the top ten. Findings and caveats of the study: Lesional scalp exceeded normal scalp in clonality, especially in alopecia totalis/universalis.

The chain employs TRBV30 and TRBJ2-1; D is uncertain. The TCR originated in a human donor with alopecia areata. Material: CD4+ T cells sorted from blood, obtained at week 0. The CDR3 region is CACTVKGYNEQFF. The CDR3 DNA is TGTGCCTGCACAGTAAAGGGCTACAATGAGCAGTTCTTC.